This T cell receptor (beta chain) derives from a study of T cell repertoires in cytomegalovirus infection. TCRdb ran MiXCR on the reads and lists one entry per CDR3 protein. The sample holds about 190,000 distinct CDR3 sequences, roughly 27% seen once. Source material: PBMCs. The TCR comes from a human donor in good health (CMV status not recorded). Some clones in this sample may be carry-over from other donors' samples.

The CDR3 is CASSQVPTGYGYTF. For the CDR3, the DNA is TGTGCCAGCAGCCAAGTTCCCACAGGATATGGCTACACCTTC. This rearrangement joins TRBV3-1 to TRBJ1-2, with TRBD1 as a possible D gene (5 bases). Per the germline V gene, CDR1 is LGHDT and CDR2 is YNNKEL (reference sequence). This CDR3 contains 14 residues. V shed 1 base and J shed 5 bases, with 11 bases lying between them.